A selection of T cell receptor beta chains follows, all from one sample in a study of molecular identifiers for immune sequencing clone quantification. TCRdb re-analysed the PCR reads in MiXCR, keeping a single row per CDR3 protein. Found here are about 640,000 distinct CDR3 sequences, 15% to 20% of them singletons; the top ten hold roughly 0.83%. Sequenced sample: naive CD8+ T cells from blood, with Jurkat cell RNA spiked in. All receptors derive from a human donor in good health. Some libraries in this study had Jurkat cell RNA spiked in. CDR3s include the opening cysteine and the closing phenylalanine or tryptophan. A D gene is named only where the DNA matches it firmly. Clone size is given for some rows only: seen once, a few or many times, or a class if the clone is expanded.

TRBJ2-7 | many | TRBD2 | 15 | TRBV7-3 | TGTGCCAGCAGCTATCTAGCGGGAGGGACCTACGAGCAGTACTTC | CASSYLAGGTYEQYF
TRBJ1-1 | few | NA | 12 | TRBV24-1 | TGTGCCACCAGTGATTTAGGCGGGTTCGCTTTCTTT | CATSDLGGFAFF
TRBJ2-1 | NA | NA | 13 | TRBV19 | TGTGCCAGTAGTATTGCCCATTACAATGAGCAGTTCTTC | CASSIAHYNEQFF
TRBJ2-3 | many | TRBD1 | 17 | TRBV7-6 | TGTGCCAGCAGTGGAGACCGGGACAGGATAGTGGGAGATACGCAGTATTTT | CASSGDRDRIVGDTQYF
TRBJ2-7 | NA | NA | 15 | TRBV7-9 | TGTGCCAGCAGCTCGGGGACGCGGGTGGGCTACGAGCAGTACTTC | CASSSGTRVGYEQYF
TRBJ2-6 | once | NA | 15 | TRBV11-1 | TGTGCCAGCAGCTTAAGCAGCTCTGGGGCCAACGTCCTGACTTTC | CASSLSSSGANVLTF
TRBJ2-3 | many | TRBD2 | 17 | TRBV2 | TGTGCCAGCAGTGAAGCGCTGGCGGGGGGGCCCCCAGATACGCAGTATTTT | CASSEALAGGPPDTQYF
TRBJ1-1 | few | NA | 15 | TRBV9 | TGTGCCAGCAGCCCTTCAAGGGGGGGGGTGCCTGAAGCTTTCTTT | CASSPSRGGVPEAFF
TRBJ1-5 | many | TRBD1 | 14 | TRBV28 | TGTGCCAGCAGCCAGGGGGCGAGCAATCAGCCCCAGCATTTT | CASSQGASNQPQHF
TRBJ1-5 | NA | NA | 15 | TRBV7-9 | TGTGCCAGCAGCCCGGGACCTAATAGCAATCAGCCCCAGCATTTT | CASSPGPNSNQPQHF
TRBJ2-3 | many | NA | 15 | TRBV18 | TGTGCCAGCTCATCCACCGGGGCCGGCACAGATACGCAGTATTTT | CASSSTGAGTDTQYF
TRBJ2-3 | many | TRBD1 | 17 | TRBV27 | TGTGCCAGCAGTTTTGGGGCCGTACAGGGGACCCCAGATACGCAGTATTTT | CASSFGAVQGTPDTQYF
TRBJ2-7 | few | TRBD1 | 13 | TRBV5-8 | TGTGCCAGCAGCTTTTACAGGGGAGACGAGCAGTACTTC | CASSFYRGDEQYF
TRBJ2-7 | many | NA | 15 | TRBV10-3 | TGTGCCATCAGTGAGTCGGACAGACTGACCTACGAGCAGTACTTC | CAISESDRLTYEQYF
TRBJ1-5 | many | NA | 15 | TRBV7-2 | TGTGCCAGCAGCTTTGGCGGCGGTGGTGTAGGGCCCCAGCATTTT | CASSFGGGGVGPQHF
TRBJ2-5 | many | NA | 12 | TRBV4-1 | TGCGCCAGCAGCGATGTGAAAGAGACCCAGTACTTC | CASSDVKETQYF
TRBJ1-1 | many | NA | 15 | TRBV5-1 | TGCGCCAGCAGTCCCATGGCAGGGATGAACACTGAAGCTTTCTTT | CASSPMAGMNTEAFF
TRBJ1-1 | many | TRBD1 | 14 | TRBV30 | TGTGCCTGGAGCCCGGGACAGTCGAACACTGAAGCTTTCTTT | CAWSPGQSNTEAFF
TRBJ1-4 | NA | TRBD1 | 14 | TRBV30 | TGTGCCTGGAGTGAGACAGGGCTCGGGGAAAAACTGTTTTTT | CAWSETGLGEKLFF
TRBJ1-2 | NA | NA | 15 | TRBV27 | TGTGCCAGCAGTTTAGAACAGGGAGGCCTCTATGGCTACACCTTC | CASSLEQGGLYGYTF
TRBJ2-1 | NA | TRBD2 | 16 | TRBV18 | TGTGCCAGCTCCGATTTAGCGGGGGAATCCTACAATGAGCAGTTCTTC | CASSDLAGESYNEQFF
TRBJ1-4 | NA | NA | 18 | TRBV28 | TGTGCCAGCAGTCCTTATCTCCTCGGGGAGTCAACTAATGAAAAACTGTTTTTT | CASSPYLLGESTNEKLFF
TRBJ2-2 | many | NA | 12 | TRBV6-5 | TGTGCCAGCGGTAGAGGGGGCGGGGAGCTGTTTTTT | CASGRGGGELFF
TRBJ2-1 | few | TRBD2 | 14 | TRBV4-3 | TGCGCCAGCAGCCAAGACGGCGGGAGTGGTGAGCAGTTCTTC | CASSQDGGSGEQFF
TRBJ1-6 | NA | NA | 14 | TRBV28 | TGTGCCAGCAGATCGGACCCCTGGGGATCACCCCTCCACTTT | CASRSDPWGSPLHF
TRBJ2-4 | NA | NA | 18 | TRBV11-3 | TGTGCCAGCAGCTTAGATCTTCCCTATAGGCCGGCCAAAAACATTCAGTACTTC | CASSLDLPYRPAKNIQYF
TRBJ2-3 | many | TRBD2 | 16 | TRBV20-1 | TGCAGTGCTAGTCTGACTAGCGATGATTTCACAGATACGCAGTATTTT | CSASLTSDDFTDTQYF
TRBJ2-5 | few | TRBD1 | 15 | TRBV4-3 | TGCGCCAGCAGCCAAGTGCTGGGACAGGAAAGCGCCCAGTACTTC | CASSQVLGQESAQYF
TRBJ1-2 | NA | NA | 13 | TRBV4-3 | TGCGCCAGCAGCCAATGGGCTAACTATGGCTACACCTTC | CASSQWANYGYTF
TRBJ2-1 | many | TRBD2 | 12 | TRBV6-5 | TGTGCTAAACGGGGGGGTGGTGTTGAGCAGTTCTTC | CAKRGGGVEQFF
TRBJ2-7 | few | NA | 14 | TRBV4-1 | TGCGCCAGCAGCCACCCAGGAGAGGCCTACGAGCAGTACTTC | CASSHPGEAYEQYF
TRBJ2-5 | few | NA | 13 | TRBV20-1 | TGCAGTGCTATCGCGGACTTCCAAGAGACCCAGTACTTC | CSAIADFQETQYF
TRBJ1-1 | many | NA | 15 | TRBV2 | TGTGCCAGCAGTGAAGCGCGCCCTCTCCGGGCTGAAGCTTTCTTT | CASSEARPLRAEAFF
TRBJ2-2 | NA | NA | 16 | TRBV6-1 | TGTGCCAGCAGTGTAAGCCTAGTACCGGGAACCGGGGAGCTGTTTTTT | CASSVSLVPGTGELFF
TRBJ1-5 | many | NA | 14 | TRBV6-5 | TGTGCCAGCAGCCAAGACAGTAGCAATCAGCCCCAGCATTTT | CASSQDSSNQPQHF
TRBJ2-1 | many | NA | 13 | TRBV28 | TGTGCCAGCACCCTAGGGGGGAGCGATGAGCAGTTCTTC | CASTLGGSDEQFF
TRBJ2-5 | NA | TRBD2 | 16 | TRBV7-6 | TGTGCCAGCAGCTTAGAGGCGGGGGGGCCAAGAGAGACCCAGTACTTC | CASSLEAGGPRETQYF
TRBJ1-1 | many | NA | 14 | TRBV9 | TGTGCCAGCAGCGTAGGGGGGATGAACACTGAAGCTTTCTTT | CASSVGGMNTEAFF
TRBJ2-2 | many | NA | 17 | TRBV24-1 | TGTGCCACCAGTGAACAGTGGGGAGCGGCGAACACCGGGGAGCTGTTTTTT | CATSEQWGAANTGELFF
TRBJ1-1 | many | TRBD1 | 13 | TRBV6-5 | TGTGCCAGCAGTGACAGGGTAGACACTGAAGCTTTCTTT | CASSDRVDTEAFF
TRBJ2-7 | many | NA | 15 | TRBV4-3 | TGCGCCAGCAGCCCCGGGACCTGGAGGTCCTACGAGCAGTACTTC | CASSPGTWRSYEQYF
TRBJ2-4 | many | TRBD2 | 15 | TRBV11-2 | TGTGCCAGCAGCTTACTAGCGGGGGAGACGGGGATTCAGTACTTC | CASSLLAGETGIQYF
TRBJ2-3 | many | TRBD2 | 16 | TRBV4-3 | TGCGCCAGCAGCCAAGATTGGACTAGCGGGGCGGATACGCAGTATTTT | CASSQDWTSGADTQYF
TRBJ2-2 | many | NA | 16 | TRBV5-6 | TGTGCCAGCAGCTCAACCGGGACACCTTACACCGGGGAGCTGTTTTTT | CASSSTGTPYTGELFF
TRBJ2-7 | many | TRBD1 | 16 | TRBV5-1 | TGCGCCAGCAGCTTGGGATGGACAGGCCAGACCTACGAGCAGTACTTC | CASSLGWTGQTYEQYF
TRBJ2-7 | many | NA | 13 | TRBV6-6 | TGTGCCAGCAGTTTCATTAGCTCCTACGAGCAGTACTTC | CASSFISSYEQYF
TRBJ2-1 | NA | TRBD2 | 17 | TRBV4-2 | TGTGCCAGCAGCCAAGGTTCAGGGACTAGCGCCTACAATGAGCAGTTCTTC | CASSQGSGTSAYNEQFF
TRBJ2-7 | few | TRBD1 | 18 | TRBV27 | TGTGCCAGCAGTCCTTACTGGACAGGGGCAAGAGGGTCCTACGAGCAGTACTTC | CASSPYWTGARGSYEQYF
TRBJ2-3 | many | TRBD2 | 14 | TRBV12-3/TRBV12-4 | TGTGCCAGCAGACCGACTAGCTGGACAGATACGCAGTATTTT | CASRPTSWTDTQYF
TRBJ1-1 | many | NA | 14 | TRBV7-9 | TGTGCCAGCAGCCGGGGGGTATCTCGGGCTGAAGCTTTCTTT | CASSRGVSRAEAFF
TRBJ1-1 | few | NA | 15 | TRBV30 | TGTGCCTGGAGTGTGCACAGGGTGGGGCCGACTGAAGCTTTCTTT | CAWSVHRVGPTEAFF
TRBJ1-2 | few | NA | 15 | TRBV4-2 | TGTGCCAGCAGCCAAAGGGGCGAGCTGACCCATGACTACACCTTC | CASSQRGELTHDYTF
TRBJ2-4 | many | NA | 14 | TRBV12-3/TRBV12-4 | TGTGCCAGCAGTCCACCTCCGGCCAAAAACATTCAGTACTTC | CASSPPPAKNIQYF
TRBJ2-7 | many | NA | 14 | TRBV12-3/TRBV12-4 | TGTGCCAGCAGTTTAGTTCAAGGGGTCTACGAGCAGTACTTC | CASSLVQGVYEQYF
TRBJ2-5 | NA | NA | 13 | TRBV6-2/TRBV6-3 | TGTGCCAGCAGTGGGGCTTCACAAGGGACCCAGTACTTC | CASSGASQGTQYF
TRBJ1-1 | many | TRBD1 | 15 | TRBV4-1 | TGCGCCAGCAGCCAAGCCGGGACAGGCCACCTCGAGGCTTTCTTT | CASSQAGTGHLEAFF
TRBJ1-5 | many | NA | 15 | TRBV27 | TGTGCCAGCAGTTTAACCGGTTTTAACAATCAGCCCCAGCATTTT | CASSLTGFNNQPQHF
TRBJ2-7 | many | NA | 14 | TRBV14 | TGTGCCAGCAGCCCTACAGACAGCTCCTACGAGCAGTACTTC | CASSPTDSSYEQYF
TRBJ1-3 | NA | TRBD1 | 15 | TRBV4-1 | TGCGCCAGCAGCCAATTCCAGGGGGGGGCAGCCCCCATATATTTT | CASSQFQGGAAPIYF